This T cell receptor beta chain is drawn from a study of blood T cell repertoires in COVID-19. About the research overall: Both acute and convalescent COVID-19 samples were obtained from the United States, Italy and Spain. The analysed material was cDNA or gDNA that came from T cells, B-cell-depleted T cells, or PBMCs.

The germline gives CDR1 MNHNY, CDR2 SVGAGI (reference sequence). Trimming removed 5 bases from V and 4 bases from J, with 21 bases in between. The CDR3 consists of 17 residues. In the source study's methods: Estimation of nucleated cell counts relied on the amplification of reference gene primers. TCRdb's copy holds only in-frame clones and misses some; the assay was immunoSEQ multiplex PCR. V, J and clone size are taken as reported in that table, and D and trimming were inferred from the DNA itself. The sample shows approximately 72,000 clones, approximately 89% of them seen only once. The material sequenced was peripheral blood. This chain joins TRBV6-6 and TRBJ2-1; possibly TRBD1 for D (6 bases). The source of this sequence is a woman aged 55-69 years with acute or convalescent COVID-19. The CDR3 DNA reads TGTGCCAGCAGTCTAGCCCTTCCCGGGACAATTTACAATGAGCAGTTCTTC. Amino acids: CASSLALPGTIYNEQFF.